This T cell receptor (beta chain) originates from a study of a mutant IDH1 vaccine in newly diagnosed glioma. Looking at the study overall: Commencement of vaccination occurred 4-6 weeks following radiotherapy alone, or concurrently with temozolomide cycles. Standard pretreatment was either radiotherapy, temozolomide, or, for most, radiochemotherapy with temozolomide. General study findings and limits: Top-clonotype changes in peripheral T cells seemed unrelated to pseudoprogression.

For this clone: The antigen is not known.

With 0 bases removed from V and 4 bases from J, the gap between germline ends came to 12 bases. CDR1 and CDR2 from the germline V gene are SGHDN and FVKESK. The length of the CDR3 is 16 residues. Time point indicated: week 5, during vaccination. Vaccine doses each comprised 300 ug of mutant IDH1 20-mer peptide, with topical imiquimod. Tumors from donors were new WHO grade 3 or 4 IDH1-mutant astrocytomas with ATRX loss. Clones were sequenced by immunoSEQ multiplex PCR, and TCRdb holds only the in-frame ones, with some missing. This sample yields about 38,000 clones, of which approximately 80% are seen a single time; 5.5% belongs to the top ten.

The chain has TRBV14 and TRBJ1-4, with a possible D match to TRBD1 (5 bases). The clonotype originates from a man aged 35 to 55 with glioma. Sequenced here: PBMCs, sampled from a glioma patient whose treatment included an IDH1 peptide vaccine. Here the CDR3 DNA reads TGTGCCAGCAGCCAAGATCTGCAGGGCGGTAATGAAAAACTGTTTTTT. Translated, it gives CASSQDLQGGNEKLFF.